The 4 T cell receptor beta chains reported below all come from one sample, sequenced in a study of CD8+ T cells in alopecia areata. Sequencing templates came from extracted RNA that was reverse transcribed into cDNA. Clones were sequenced by immunoSEQ multiplex PCR, and TCRdb holds only the in-frame ones, with some missing. The sample consists of about 110,000 clones, about three fifths of them appearing once. Treatment indicated: oral pan-JAK inhibitor, 5-10 mg twice daily. The sample was CD8+ T cells sorted from blood, taken at week 24, from a patient treated with tofacitinib. All receptors come from a human donor with alopecia areata.

V usage is TRBV12-5 and J usage is TRBJ1-5; the match to TRBD1 covers 7 bases. With V trimmed by 5 bases and J by 2 bases, 15 bases remained unmatched. The CDR3 sequence is 18 residues long. Germline CDR1 reads LGHNT; CDR2 reads FRNRAP. This CDR3 reads CASGHPDRENGGNQPQHF. The CDR3 bases are TGTGCTAGTGGTCATCCAGACAGGGAGAATGGGGGCAATCAGCCCCAGCATTTT.

The chain couples TRBV18 to TRBJ1-6; 9 nucleotides align to TRBD1. This CDR3 is 17 amino acids long. Germline V gene lookup returns CDR1 KGHSH and CDR2 LQKENI. V was clipped by 3 bases and J by 10 bases; unmatched bases: 13. CDR3 nucleotide sequence: TGTGCCAGCTCACCTCCGGGACAGGGAATCCCGGGGTCACCCCTCCACTTT. It yields the protein CASSPPGQGIPGSPLHF. Full variable domain (remainder filled in from reference TRBV18 and TRBJ1-6): NAGVMQNPRHLVRRRGQEARLRCSPMKGHSHVYWYRQLPEEGLKFMVYLQKENIIDESGMPKERFSAEFPKEGPSILRIQQVVRGDSAAYFCASSPPGQGIPGSPLHFGNGTRLTVT.

This clone was seen a handful of times. This chain joins TRBV5-1 and TRBJ2-5; D gene unclear. The germline V gene encodes CDR1 SGHRS and CDR2 YFSETQ. The V and J ends lost 5 bases and 3 bases respectively, with 8 bases between them. The CDR3 runs to 12 residues. CDR3 loop: CASRDGEETQYF. The DNA of the CDR3 is TGCGCCAGCAGGGACGGAGAAGAGACCCAGTACTTC.

V gene TRBV4-1 combines with J gene TRBJ1-2; D not certain. CDR3 length equals 16 residues. Trimming removed 0 bases from V and 4 bases from J, with 15 bases in between. Germline CDR1 MGHRA, CDR2 YSYEKL. The CDR3 DNA reads TGCGCCAGCAGCCAAGATCTTAAGGCAGCTATCTATGGCTACACCTTC. This gives the protein CASSQDLKAAIYGYTF.